These 31 T cell receptor beta chains were all obtained from the same sample, sequenced in a study of blood T cell repertoires in COVID-19. Sequencing was performed with immunoSEQ multiplex PCR; in TCRdb, only in-frame clones are kept and a portion is missing. The profile covers 300,000 to 450,000 clones, with 85% to 90% appearing a single time and over 0.95% taken by the ten largest. The sequencing input was PBMCs or T cells enriched from blood (not recorded which). Receptors were obtained from a man aged 18 to 29 who had recovered from COVID-19.

The gene calls are TRBV5-4 and TRBJ1-1, with 7 bases identical to TRBD1. In germline, CDR1 is SGHNT, CDR2 YYREEE (reference sequence). The CDR3 covers 15 residues. J gave up 4 bases and V 1 base, and 7 bases lay outside the gene matches. The CDR3, as DNA: TGTGCCAGCAGCTTGTTCGACAGGGCGATCACTGAAGCTTTCTTT. This codes for CASSLFDRAITEAFF.

The gene calls are TRBV28 and TRBJ2-7, with D unclear. This CDR3 region has 14 residues. V lost 5 bases and J lost 0, with 11 bases in between. Germline V gives CDR1 MDHEN, CDR2 SYDVKM. The CDR3 DNA follows: TGTGCCAGCAGTATTCCGGGTCCCTCCTACGAGCAGTACTTC. Its protein is CASSIPGPSYEQYF.

This CDR3 is CASRVTGHEYEQYF. CDR3 DNA sequence: TGCGCCAGCAGGGTTACGGGACACGAGTACGAGCAGTACTTC. The chain links TRBV5-1 to TRBJ2-7; D possibly corresponds to TRBD1 (6 bases). CDR1 and CDR2 (germline): SGHRS, YFSETQ. The ends were cut back, 5 bases at V and 4 bases at J, with 16 bases in the middle. The CDR3 totals 14 residues.

CDR3 coding DNA: TGCGCCAGCAGCTTGTATAGCGGGAGTATATATGAGCAGTTCTTC. Translated, it gives CASSLYSGSIYEQFF. The V and J genes are TRBV5-1 and TRBJ2-1, with 9 bases identical to TRBD2. The CDR3 runs to 15 residues. Germline values: CDR1 SGHRS, CDR2 YFSETQ. J was trimmed by 8 bases and V by 1 base; bases with no gene match: 7.

This clone was observed once. This sequence joins TRBV5-5 and TRBJ1-5; TRBD1 aligns across 7 bases. The germline V gene encodes CDR1 SGHKS and CDR2 YYEKEE (reference sequence). With 4 bases clipped from V and 2 bases from J, the junction kept 12 bases outside the gene matches. This CDR3 has 17 residues. Written as DNA, the CDR3 is TGTGCCAGCAGCCCGATCTGGCAGGGGGAGGGCAATCAGCCCCAGCATTTT. Its protein product is CASSPIWQGEGNQPQHF.

The chain employs TRBV6-5 and TRBJ1-2; no clear D gene. The CDR3 covers 15 residues. Germline-derived CDR1 and CDR2 are MNHEY and SVGAGI. Trimming stripped 5 bases from V and 5 bases from J, with 18 bases between. The CDR3 DNA follows: TGTGCCAGCAGTCAGGACTCTCGCAATCCATATGGCTACACCTTC. It is translated as CASSQDSRNPYGYTF.

J is TRBJ1-1 and V is TRBV6-6, with D perhaps TRBD1 (6 bases). This CDR3 is built from 14 residues. V lost 6 bases and J lost 5, with 16 bases in between. Germline V gives CDR1 MNHNY, CDR2 SVGAGI (reference sequence). Here the CDR3 DNA reads TGTGCCAGCAGACCAGGACAGCGATCGACTGAAGCTTTCTTT. Protein: CASRPGQRSTEAFF.

The chain combines TRBV7-2 with TRBJ2-1, with 12 bases identical to TRBD2. The CDR3 loop spans 15 amino acids. Losses at the gene ends were 2 bases for V and 10 bases for J; bases not matched to a gene: 6. Germline CDR1 and CDR2: SGHTA and FQGNSA. For the CDR3, the DNA is TGTGCCAGCAGCTTATTGGGACTAGCGGGTTGGGAGCAGTTCTTC. Translating it yields CASSLLGLAGWEQFF.

The chain employs TRBV15 and TRBJ1-3, with D perhaps matching TRBD1 (6 bases). The CDR3 loop spans 15 amino acids. The germline V and J ends were trimmed by 4 bases and 2 bases, with 12 bases remaining between them. CDR1 is LNHNV and CDR2 is YYDKDF in the germline V gene (reference sequence). The CDR3 DNA sequence: TGTGCCACCAGCATACTACAGGGAACTGGAAACACCATATATTTT. Translated, it gives CATSILQGTGNTIYF.

The rearrangement uses TRBV29-1 and TRBJ1-4, with D uncertain. The CDR3 consists of 14 residues. Germline CDR1 SQVTM, CDR2 ANQGSEA. V was trimmed by 4 bases and J by 0 bases, leaving 9 bases between them. This chain's CDR3 is CSVARGATNEKLFF. The CDR3 DNA sequence: TGCAGCGTTGCCCGAGGTGCAACTAATGAAAAACTGTTTTTT.

The genes are TRBV29-1 and TRBJ1-2; D unresolved. The V end lost 6 bases, the J end lost 3 bases, and 11 bases lay between the germline ends. This CDR3 comprises 12 residues. Germline V gene data show CDR1 as SQVTM and CDR2 as ANQGSEA. The CDR3 spells CSVPGFYYGYTF. Here the CDR3 DNA reads TGCAGCGTCCCCGGTTTTTACTATGGCTACACCTTC.

J is TRBJ1-6 and V is TRBV9, with TRBD1 matching 8 bases. The CDR3 has 14 amino acids. Germline CDR1 is SGDLS and CDR2 is YYNGEE. V lost 4 bases to trimming and J lost 8 bases; unmatched junction nucleotides: 5. The CDR3, as DNA: TGTGCCAGCAGCATCACAGGGGGGGATTCACCCCTCCACTTT. It translates to CASSITGGDSPLHF.

This rearrangement joins TRBV19 to TRBJ2-1; TRBD1 agrees at 7 bases. The V segment lost 5 bases and the J segment 5 bases; nucleotides outside the gene matches: 15. The CDR3 sequence is 17 residues long. Germline CDR1 is LNHDA and CDR2 is SQIVND (reference sequence). CDR3 in DNA: TGTGCCAGTAGTCCATCCGGGACAGCAACATGGGACAATGAGCAGTTCTTC. This encodes CASSPSGTATWDNEQFF.

V gene TRBV28 combines with J gene TRBJ2-7, with 10 positions matching TRBD2. The CDR3 is 16 residues long. Germline V CDR1 and CDR2: MDHEN, SYDVKM. With V trimmed by 5 bases and J by 4 bases, 11 bases remained unmatched. Here the CDR3 DNA reads TGTGCCAGCAGTACCCCGGCTAGCGGGAGTACGTACGAGCAGTACTTC. Amino acid sequence: CASSTPASGSTYEQYF.

This clone came up once. The chain employs TRBV18 and TRBJ1-1; a possible D gene is TRBD1 (5 bases). V lost 1 base, J lost 2 bases, and 8 bases lay in between. The germline V gene encodes CDR1 KGHSH and CDR2 LQKENI. The CDR3 length is 14 residues. The CDR3 DNA reads as TGTGCCAGCTCACCACTGACAGATAACACTGAAGCTTTCTTT. Translation gives CASSPLTDNTEAFF.

This clone was counted once. V gene TRBV28 combines with J gene TRBJ1-6; 7 bases map to TRBD1. The CDR3 sequence is 16 residues long. V gave up 4 bases and J gave up 0 bases; unmatched junction bases: 3. Germline-derived CDR1 and CDR2 are MDHEN and SYDVKM. CDR3 coding DNA: TGTGCCAGCAGTTCCGAGGGGGCCTCCTATAATTCACCCCTCCACTTT. Translating gives CASSSEGASYNSPLHF.

This chain connects TRBV4-2 to TRBJ1-4; tentatively, D is TRBD1 (5 bases). V lost 1 base and J 8 bases, leaving 17 bases between the germline ends. Per the germline V gene, CDR1 is LGHNA and CDR2 is YNFKEQ. The CDR3 loop spans 16 amino acids. CDR3 amino acids: CASSQASGGLEEKLFF. CDR3 DNA sequence: TGTGCCAGCAGCCAAGCATCCGGGGGATTGGAAGAAAAACTGTTTTTT.

The genes are TRBV6-5 and TRBJ2-5; TRBD2 aligns across 13 bases. Per germline, CDR1 MNHEY and CDR2 SVGAGI. CDR3 size: 15 residues. The J segment lost 4 bases and the V segment lost 6 bases, leaving 5 bases of the junction unmatched. In nucleotides, the CDR3 is TGTGCCAGCAGGCTACTAGCGGGGGGGGCAGAGACCCAGTACTTC. This codes for CASRLLAGGAETQYF.

The genes are TRBV6-5 and TRBJ1-1, with 8 bases matching TRBD1. Unmatched junction bases numbered 3, after V lost 5 bases and J lost 4 bases. CDR1 and CDR2 (germline): MNHEY, SVGAGI. This CDR3 region has 13 residues. CDR3 region: CASSQTGVTEAFF. In nucleotides, the CDR3 is TGTGCCAGCAGTCAGACAGGGGTCACTGAAGCTTTCTTT.

The rearrangement joins TRBV20-1 to TRBJ1-6; D is unclear. The CDR3 extends over 12 amino acids. Trimming cost V 3 bases and J 11 bases, with 11 bases left between them. The germline gives CDR1 DFQATT, CDR2 SNEGSKA (reference sequence). CDR3 nucleotide sequence: TGCAGTGCTAGTAGCCGGGGAGCACCCCTCCACTTT. Its translation: CSASSRGAPLHF.

The rearrangement uses TRBV3-1 (or the pseudogene TRBV3-2) and TRBJ1-6; D is uncertain. Trimming took 0 bases from V and 8 from J, leaving 14 bases between them. This CDR3 region has 16 residues. Germline CDR1 is LGHDT and CDR2 is YNNKEL (reference sequence). For the CDR3, the DNA is TGTGCCAGCAGCCAAGAATGGGAGGTGGGTGATTCACCCCTCCACTTT. As protein: CASSQEWEVGDSPLHF.

J is TRBJ2-5 and V is TRBV5-4; 7 bases map to TRBD2. The germline V gene has CDR1 SGHNT and CDR2 YYREEE (reference sequence). Trimming removed 10 bases from V and 1 base from J; junction bases left unmatched: 7. The CDR3 contains 13 residues. CDR3 loop: CAGGLAGQETQYF. CDR3 nucleotide sequence: TGTGCCGGGGGGTTAGCGGGCCAAGAGACCCAGTACTTC.

There are a few counts of this clone. The rearrangement links TRBV14 to TRBJ1-6, with 8 bases lining up with TRBD1. The CDR3 sequence is 14 residues long. Losses at the gene ends were 4 bases for V and 10 bases for J; bases not matched to a gene: 6. Germline assignment: CDR1 SGHDN and CDR2 FVKESK. The CDR3 DNA reads TGTGCCAGCAGCCCGGGGGACAGGCTATCACCCCTCCACTTT. It codes for CASSPGDRLSPLHF.

A few counts support this clone. This rearrangement joins TRBV15 to TRBJ1-4; D is perhaps TRBD1 (5 bases). Per germline, CDR1 LNHNV and CDR2 YYDKDF (reference sequence). Trimming took 5 bases from V and 8 from J, leaving 18 bases between them. The CDR3 length is 15 residues. The CDR3 DNA follows: TGTGCCACCAGCCCCGGGAGGGGTGATGGCGAAAAACTGTTTTTT. As protein: CATSPGRGDGEKLFF. The whole variable domain, remainder taken from reference TRBV15 and TRBJ1-4, is DAMVIQNPRYQVTQFGKPVTLSCSQTLNHNVMYWYQQKSSQAPKLLFHYYDKDFNNEADTPDNFQSRRPNTSFCFLDIRSPGLGDTAMYLCATSPGRGDGEKLFFGSGTQLSVL.

The genes are TRBV19 and TRBJ2-1; 10 nucleotides match TRBD2. Germline lookup yields CDR1 LNHDA and CDR2 SQIVND (reference sequence). With V trimmed by 7 bases and J by 5 bases, 8 bases remained unmatched. CDR3 length equals 15 residues. The CDR3 nucleotides are TGTGCCAGTATACCCGGGACTAGCGAAGACAATGAGCAGTTCTTC. Its translation is CASIPGTSEDNEQFF.

This sequence joins TRBV18 and TRBJ2-1; D is possibly TRBD1 (5 bases). There are 16 residues in the CDR3. The V gene's germline CDR1 is KGHSH and CDR2 LQKENI. The germline V and J ends were trimmed by 1 base and 0 bases, with 10 bases remaining between them. The CDR3 reads CASSPRGSGSYNEQFF. CDR3 nucleotide sequence: TGTGCCAGCTCACCACGGGGCTCTGGCTCCTACAATGAGCAGTTCTTC.

In regard to this clone: Other DNA sequences in this specimen translate into the identical CDR3. The chain is built from TRBV18 and TRBJ2-5; D not resolved. V was shortened by 0 bases and J by 2 bases, with 7 bases between the two germline ends. The CDR3 is 14 amino acids. The germline CDR1 and CDR2 sequences are KGHSH and LQKENI. CDR3 protein: CASSPPAGQETQYF. The CDR3 DNA reads TGTGCCAGCTCACCACCGGCAGGACAAGAGACCCAGTACTTC.

For the CDR3, the DNA is TGTGCCAGCAGCCCGACTAGCGGACCCTACGAGCAGTACTTC. Its translation: CASSPTSGPYEQYF. This chain joins TRBV7-2 and TRBJ2-7; 9 bases fit TRBD2. Germline-derived CDR1 and CDR2 are SGHTA and FQGNSA. With 5 bases clipped from V and 2 bases from J, the junction kept 4 bases outside the gene matches. The CDR3 loop spans 14 amino acids.

The V call is TRBV7-9, the J call TRBJ2-7, with 14 nucleotides matching TRBD2. V lost 4 bases, J lost 3 bases, and 8 bases stayed unmatched. In germline, CDR1 is SEHNR, CDR2 FQNEAQ (reference sequence). The CDR3 length is 17 residues. The CDR3 DNA reads as TGTGCCAGCAGCTCCAGACTAGCGGGAGGGATCTTCTACGAGCAGTACTTC. This sequence encodes CASSSRLAGGIFYEQYF.

The chain carries TRBV7-3 and TRBJ2-2; no reliable D call. The V end was cut by 5 bases, the J end by 5 bases, with 6 bases between. This CDR3 spans 12 amino acids. Germline CDR1 reads SGHTA; CDR2 reads FQGTGA. This chain's CDR3 is CASSLTTGELFF. CDR3 in DNA: TGTGCCAGCAGCCTTACTACCGGGGAGCTGTTTTTT.

The genes are TRBV13 and TRBJ2-2, with a tentative D call TRBD1 (6 bases). With 1 base removed from V and 4 bases from J, the gap between germline ends came to 16 bases. The CDR3 has 17 amino acids. Germline V gene data show CDR1 as PRHDT and CDR2 as FYEKMQ (reference sequence). CDR3 residues: CASSLEGGVRVTGELFF. CDR3 coding DNA: TGTGCCAGCAGCTTAGAAGGGGGAGTGAGGGTCACCGGGGAGCTGTTTTTT. Full variable domain (rest looked up from reference TRBV13 and TRBJ2-2): AAGVIQSPRHLIKEKRETATLKCYPIPRHDTVYWYQQGPGQDPQFLISFYEKMQSDKGSIPDRFSAQQFSDYHSELNMSSLELGDSALYFCASSLEGGVRVTGELFFGEGSRLTVL.